This T cell receptor beta chain was documented in a study of cytomegalovirus exposure and HLA in healthy donors. On this clone: Antigen specificity is unknown.

Notes on the study in general: Association of about 17,000 TCR beta sequences with HLA alleles was found at 0.05 false discovery rate in a later analysis.

This PCR relied on a set of 60 Vbeta primers and 13 Jbeta primers. Profiled with immunoSEQ multiplex PCR; TCRdb holds only in-frame clones, not every one. The table lists roughly 170,000 clones, roughly three quarters of them singletons. Germline CDR1 and CDR2: WSHSY and SAAADI. The germline V and J ends were trimmed by 3 bases and 4 bases, with 9 bases remaining between them. The CDR3 has 13 amino acids. The gene calls are TRBV10-2 and TRBJ1-2, with a weak D call TRBD1 (6 bases). Sequencing was carried out using PBMCs. This receptor was identified in a woman aged 50 to 65 in good health and CMV-seropositive. The CDR3 DNA reads as TGCGCCAGCAGTGAACAGGGTATCTATGGCTACACCTTC. It is translated as CASSEQGIYGYTF.